In this sample, the clone carrying this T cell receptor (beta chain) turned up a few times. The antigen remains unidentified. TCRdb reprocessed the 5' RACE reads with MiXCR, giving one entry per CDR3 protein. Of fewer than 900,000 distinct CDR3 sequences in the sample, over 15% were seen once. The record originates from a study of identical twins. Notes on the study in general: Conclusions were based on cross-sectional statistical analysis, without following the same donors. Twin pairs had excess sharing that was weaker in beta out-of-frame sequences. Insertions were reduced in abundant cord blood beta clonotypes but not in memory repertoires.

The V and J ends lost 1 base and 3 bases respectively, with 9 bases between them. The CDR3 spans 13 residues. Germline loops: CDR1 DFQATT, CDR2 SNEGSKA (reference sequence). The same specimen was also included in a second study, on T cells expressing NK-cell markers. In that study: All TCR beta repertoires analysed originated from sorted CD3+CD56+NKG2C+, CD3+CD56+NKG2C- and CD3+CD56-NKG2C+ T cells.

The sample taken for sequencing was PBMCs. The TCR sequence derives from a woman aged 18-29 years in good health. V usage is TRBV20-1 and J usage is TRBJ2-5; D gene unclear. CDR3 DNA sequence: TGCAGTGCTAGAGCCGCAGGCAAAGAGACCCAGTACTTC. Translation gives CSARAAGKETQYF.